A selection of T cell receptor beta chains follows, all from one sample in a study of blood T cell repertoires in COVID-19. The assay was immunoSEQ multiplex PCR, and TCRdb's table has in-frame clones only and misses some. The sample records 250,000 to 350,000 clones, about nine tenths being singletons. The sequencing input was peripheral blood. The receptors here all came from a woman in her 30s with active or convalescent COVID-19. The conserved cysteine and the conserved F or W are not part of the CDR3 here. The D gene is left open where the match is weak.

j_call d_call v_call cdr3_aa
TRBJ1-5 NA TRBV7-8 ASSPRDYSNQPQH
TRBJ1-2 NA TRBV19 ASSIQGHGSHGYT
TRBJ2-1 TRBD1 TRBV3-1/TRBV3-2 ASSQRRDSGYNEQF
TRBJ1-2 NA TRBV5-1 ASSLEYRIHGYT
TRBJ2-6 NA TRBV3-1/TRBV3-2 ASSPNSGANVLT
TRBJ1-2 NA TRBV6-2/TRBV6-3 ASSEQGVGGYT
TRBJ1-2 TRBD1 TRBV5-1 ASSLAPQGTSEDGYT
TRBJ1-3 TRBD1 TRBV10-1 ASTMTGGEVFLSGNTIY
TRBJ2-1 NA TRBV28 ASSFGGGSHNEQF
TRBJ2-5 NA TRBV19 ASSPTRTFETQY
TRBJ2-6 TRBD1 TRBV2 ASSGTARGSGANVLT
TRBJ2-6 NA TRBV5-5 ASSLRVYSGANVLT
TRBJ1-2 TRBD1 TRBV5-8 ASSRGQANYGYT
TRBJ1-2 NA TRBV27 ASSLSFRQPYRGYT
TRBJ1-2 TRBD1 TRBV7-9 ASSLGTDYGYT
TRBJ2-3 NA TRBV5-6 ASSLVKKGVSDTQY
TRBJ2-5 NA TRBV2 ASSGERETQY
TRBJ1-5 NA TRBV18 ASSPGGGNQPQH
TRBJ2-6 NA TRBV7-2 ASSFRSGANVLT
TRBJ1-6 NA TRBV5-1 ASSVRERGSPLH
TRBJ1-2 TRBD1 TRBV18 ASSPGTGDLYT
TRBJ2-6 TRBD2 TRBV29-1 SVDLGAGVSGANVLT